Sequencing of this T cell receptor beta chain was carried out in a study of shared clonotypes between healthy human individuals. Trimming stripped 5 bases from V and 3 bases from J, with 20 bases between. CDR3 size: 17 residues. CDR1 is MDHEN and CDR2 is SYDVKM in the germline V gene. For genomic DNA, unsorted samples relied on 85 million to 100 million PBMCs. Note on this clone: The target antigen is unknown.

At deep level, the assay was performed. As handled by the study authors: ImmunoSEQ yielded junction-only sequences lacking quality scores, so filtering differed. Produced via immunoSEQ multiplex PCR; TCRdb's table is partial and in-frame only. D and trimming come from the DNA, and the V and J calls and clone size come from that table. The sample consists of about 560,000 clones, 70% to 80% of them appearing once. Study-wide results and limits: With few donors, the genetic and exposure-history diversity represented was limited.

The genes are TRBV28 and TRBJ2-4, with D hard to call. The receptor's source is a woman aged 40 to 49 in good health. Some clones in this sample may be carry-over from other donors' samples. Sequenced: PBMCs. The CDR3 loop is CASSTPLGSWVKNIQYF. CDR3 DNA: TGTGCCAGCAGTACCCCGCTAGGCTCCTGGGTCAAAAACATTCAGTACTTC.